Presented here are 27 T cell receptor beta chains from one specimen sequenced in a study of metastatic and nonmetastatic thyroid tumors. TCRdb re-analyzed the PCR reads using MiXCR. The sample includes some 38,000 clones, approximately 19% of them seen just once. Thyroid surgery had not been preceded by any treatment in any patient. What was sequenced was blood. Source of these receptors: a female donor with papillary thyroid cancer or a benign thyroid nodule (not recorded which). Some clones in this sample may be carry-over from other donors' samples.

This clone has a handful of counts. An end of the junction differs from the germline gene, which may be a read error. This rearrangement joins TRBV19 to TRBJ2-1, with unresolved D. Germline CDR1 and CDR2: LNHDA and SQIVND (reference sequence). The CDR3 spans 15 residues. The CDR3 here is CASSNPPWGLNDQFF. CDR3 DNA sequence: TGTGCCAGTAGTAACCCACCCTGGGGTCTCAATGATCAGTTCTTC.

This clone was seen a handful of times. Germline and junction disagree at one end, which may indicate a read error. The J gene is TRBJ2-2, the V gene TRBV19; the match to TRBD1 covers 9 bases. The germline gives CDR1 LNHDA, CDR2 SQIVND (reference sequence). The CDR3 has 15 residues. CDR3 residues: CASRQWGQGTEELFF. For the CDR3, the DNA is TGTGCCAGTAGACAATGGGGACAGGGAACCGAGGAGCTGTTTTTT. Drawing the rest from reference TRBV19 and TRBJ2-2, the complete variable domain is DGGITQSPKYLFRKEGQNVTLSCEQNLNHDAMYWYRQDPGQGLRLIYYSQIVNDFQKGDIAEGYSVSREKKESFPLTVTSAQKNPTAFYLCASRQWGQGTEELFFGEGSRLTVL.

Concerning this clone itself: Sequence at one end of the junction differs from germline and may be a read error. This chain links TRBV11-3 with TRBJ2-5, with D uncertain. Germline V lookup: CDR1 SGHNT, CDR2 YENEEA. This CDR3 has 13 amino acids. CDR3 in DNA: TGTGCCAGCAGCCTAGATTGGAAGGAGACCCAGTACTTC. This gives the protein CASSLDWKETQYF.

This clone was seen only a few times. The V and J genes are TRBV29-1 and TRBJ2-7; perhaps TRBD1 as D (5 bases). V was cut by 3 bases and J by 7 bases, with 16 bases left in between. CDR3 length: 13 residues. CDR1 and CDR2 (germline): SQVTM, ANQGSEA. The CDR3 reads CSVEGRLGYEQYF. The CDR3 DNA reads TGCAGCGTTGAGGGGCGTCTTGGGTATGAGCAGTACTTC.

This clone showed up just a few times. This chain joins TRBV28 and TRBJ2-7; D is possibly TRBD1 or TRBD2 (5 bases each). CDR3 length: 15 residues. V was shortened by 4 bases and J by 7 bases, with 20 bases between the two germline ends. The germline V gene encodes CDR1 MDHEN and CDR2 SYDVKM. The CDR3 sequence is CASSSRSGARGEQYF. CDR3 coding DNA: TGTGCCAGCAGTTCCCGATCCGGGGCCCGCGGAGAGCAGTACTTC.

This clone was seen a few times. V and J are TRBV2 and TRBJ1-2; D gene uncertain. The CDR3 covers 14 residues. Germline lookup yields CDR1 SNHLY and CDR2 FYNNEI. V lost 4 bases, J lost 5 bases, and 14 bases lay in between. In nucleotides, the CDR3 is TGTGCCAGCAGTGCTGACCTAACACCTTATGGCTACACCTTC. The encoded protein is CASSADLTPYGYTF.

Comments on this clone: Given a much more abundant clone one base away, this may be a read error. The genes are TRBV5-1 and TRBJ2-5, with TRBD2 identical over 14 bases. Unmatched junction bases numbered 7, after V lost 4 bases and J lost 5 bases. The germline V gene encodes CDR1 SGHRS and CDR2 YFSETQ. The CDR3 totals 16 residues. CDR3 protein: CASSLGLAGVMETQYF. The CDR3 DNA follows: TGCGCCAGCAGCCTGGGACTAGCGGGGGTTATGGAGACCCAGTACTTC.

The chain recombines TRBV7-2 with TRBJ2-7; 9 positions agree with TRBD1. The CDR3 loop spans 15 amino acids. V lost 7 bases to trimming and J lost 2 bases; unmatched junction nucleotides: 9. Looked up from germline, CDR1 is SGHTA and CDR2 is FQGNSA. The DNA for the CDR3 is TGTGCCAGCACCCCCGGGACAGGGCGTGCCTACGAGCAGTACTTC. This sequence encodes CASTPGTGRAYEQYF.

This clone has a count of ten or more. V is TRBV20-1 and J is TRBJ2-3; no reliable D call. The V gene's germline CDR1 is DFQATT and CDR2 SNEGSKA (reference sequence). This CDR3 region has 15 residues. The V and J ends lost 5 bases and 0 bases respectively, with 15 bases between them. CDR3 in DNA: TGCAGTGCTGGTCGCAGGCGATCTAGCACAGATACGCAGTATTTT. It yields the protein CSAGRRRSSTDTQYF.

Note on this clone: Being one base from a much bigger clone, this may be a read error. The chain combines TRBV29-1 with TRBJ2-7; D call uncertain. V gave up 4 bases and J gave up 3 bases, with 10 bases separating them. Per germline, CDR1 SQVTM and CDR2 ANQGSEA. The CDR3 extends over 12 amino acids. The CDR3 spells CSVVVVSYEQYF. The CDR3 DNA reads as TGCAGCGTTGTGGTCGTGAGCTACGAGCAGTACTTC.

The CDR3 region is CASSLGGTLRNEQFF. The DNA for the CDR3 is TGTGCCAGCAGTTTAGGTGGGACTCTCAGGAATGAGCAGTTCTTC. The chain couples TRBV6-2 or TRBV6-3 to TRBJ2-1, with D perhaps TRBD2 (6 bases). The germline gives CDR1 MNHEY, CDR2 SVGEGT. The CDR3 is 15 amino acids. V was shortened by 4 bases and J by 7 bases, with 17 bases between the two germline ends.

This clone was picked up many times. The J gene is TRBJ2-2, the V gene TRBV5-1; D not resolved. The ends were cut back, 0 bases at V and 2 bases at J, with 8 bases in the middle. In germline, CDR1 is SGHRS, CDR2 YFSETQ. The CDR3 sequence is 15 residues long. The CDR3 region is CASSLDGINTGELFF. The CDR3 DNA reads TGCGCCAGCAGCTTGGATGGGATCAACACCGGGGAGCTGTTTTTT. The full variable domain, its missing parts supplied by reference TRBV5-1 and TRBJ2-2, is KAGVTQTPRYLIKTRGQQVTLSCSPISGHRSVSWYQQTPGQGLQFLFEYFSETQRNKGNFPGRFSGRQFSNSRSEMNVSTLELGDSALYLCASSLDGINTGELFFGEGSRLTVL.

This clone appeared once. A single base separates this from a much larger clone, so it may be a read error. This chain links TRBV5-5 with TRBJ2-1; possibly TRBD2 for D (5 bases). Germline V gives CDR1 SGHKS, CDR2 YYEKEE (reference sequence). This CDR3 region has 15 residues. The V end lost 5 bases, the J end lost 4 bases, and 16 bases lay between the germline ends. Here the CDR3 DNA reads TGTGCCAGCAGACCCCTAGCCGGAGGTTACAATGAGCAGTTCTTC. Translation: CASRPLAGGYNEQFF.

This clone came up many times. The chain has TRBV7-8 and TRBJ2-7; maybe TRBD1 (5 bases). Germline-derived CDR1 and CDR2 are SGHVS and FQNEAQ. The CDR3 length is 12 residues. With 3 bases removed from V and 3 bases from J, the gap between germline ends came to 6 bases. The CDR3 loop is CASSFQGYEQYF. In DNA, the CDR3 is TGTGCCAGCAGCTTTCAGGGCTACGAGCAGTACTTC.

Judged by abundance, this clone is medium-sized (0.01 to 0.1%). CDR3 in amino acids: CATTSPGDDTQYF. The DNA of the CDR3 is TGTGCCACCACCTCCCCGGGGGATGATACGCAGTATTTT. The chain has TRBV24-1 and TRBJ2-3; a weak D match, TRBD2 (6 bases). CDR3 length: 13 residues. Germline CDR1 is KGHDR and CDR2 is SFDVKD. Trimming took off 8 bases at V and 6 bases at J, with 14 bases between the two ends.

This clone occurred a few times. A much bigger clone sits one base away, suggesting this may be a read error. J is TRBJ2-1 and V is TRBV2, with 7 bases aligning to TRBD2. This CDR3 is 17 amino acids long. The germline V gene has CDR1 SNHLY and CDR2 FYNNEI. CDR3 protein: CASSEDELAASYNERFF. The CDR3 DNA follows: TGTGCCAGCAGTGAAGATGAGCTAGCGGCCTCCTACAATGAGCGGTTCTTC.

This clone was observed at least ten times. The V call is TRBV30, the J call TRBJ1-5, with D tentatively TRBD1 (5 bases). Trimming pared 0 bases from V and 9 bases from J, leaving 9 bases between. Per germline, CDR1 GTSNPN and CDR2 SVGIG (reference sequence). The CDR3 has 12 residues. In DNA, the CDR3 is TGTGCCTGGAGTGTACTCGGGGGGCCCCAGCATTTT. Translating it yields CAWSVLGGPQHF.

As to this clone: One end of the junction fails to match germline, which may point to a read error. This chain uses TRBV24-1 with TRBJ1-5; D may be TRBD1 (6 bases). Germline loops: CDR1 KGHDR, CDR2 SFDVKD. This CDR3 contains 20 residues. CDR3 nucleotides: TGTGCCACCAGTGATTTCGCAACATATCACAGGGTCCCCACCAATAAGCCCCAGCATTTT. This translates into CATSDFATYHRVPTNKPQHF.

This clone was seen repeatedly, ten times or more. V usage is TRBV29-1 and J usage is TRBJ2-2, with 10 bases matching TRBD1. CDR1 is SQVTM and CDR2 is ANQGSEA in the germline V gene. The CDR3 runs to 14 residues. V shed 3 bases and J 6 bases; nucleotides not matched to a gene: 4. CDR3 protein: CSVEDRGGSGELFF. The CDR3 DNA reads as TGCAGCGTTGAGGACAGGGGGGGATCCGGGGAGCTGTTTTTT.

The J gene is TRBJ2-7, the V gene TRBV18, with D tentatively TRBD1 (6 bases). Trimming removed 2 bases from V and 4 bases from J, with 15 bases in between. Germline V lookup: CDR1 KGHSH, CDR2 LQKENI. The CDR3 length is 15 residues. For the CDR3, the DNA is TGTGCCAGCTCACCAGCACCGGGACATCCATACGAGCAGTACTTC. Amino acids: CASSPAPGHPYEQYF.

This clone showed up many times. The J gene is TRBJ2-5, the V gene TRBV7-9; maybe TRBD2 (7 bases). There are 16 residues in the CDR3. Trimming removed 4 bases at V and 1 base at J, with 16 bases between. Looked up from germline, CDR1 is SEHNR and CDR2 is FQNEAQ (reference sequence). In nucleotides, the CDR3 is TGTGCCAGCAGCTCCAGGGGAGGGGGACCCCAAGAGACCCAGTACTTC. Its protein is CASSSRGGGPQETQYF.

This clone was counted at least ten times. J is TRBJ2-2 and V is TRBV18; D ambiguous. CDR1 KGHSH and CDR2 LQKENI come from the germline V gene. CDR3 length equals 12 residues. Between the trimmed V and J ends, which lost 3 bases and 1 base, there was a span of 0 bases. CDR3 region: CASSPNTGELFF. The CDR3 bases are TGTGCCAGCTCACCGAACACCGGGGAGCTGTTTTTT.

This clone came up many times. J is TRBJ1-6 and V is TRBV5-6; D is unclear. Trimming took 2 bases from V and 14 from J, leaving 14 bases between them. Per germline, CDR1 SGHDT and CDR2 YYEEEE. The CDR3 contains 13 residues. CDR3 DNA: TGTGCCAGCAGCTTCAGAACGTCGGTGGCCCTCCACTTT. It encodes CASSFRTSVALHF. Variable domain in full (rest from reference TRBV5-6 and TRBJ1-6): DAGVTQSPTHLIKTRGQQVTLRCSPKSGHDTVSWYQQALGQGPQFIFQYYEEEERQRGNFPDRFSGHQFPNYSSELNVNALLLGDSALYLCASSFRTSVALHFGNGTRLTVT.

A word on this clone: A much larger clone lies a single base off, so this may be a read error. The identical CDR3 is also encoded by other nucleotide sequences in the sample. V and J are TRBV5-4 and TRBJ2-2, with D perhaps assigned TRBD1 or TRBD2 (5 bases each). CDR1 SGHNT and CDR2 YYREEE come from the germline V gene (reference sequence). Trimming took 5 bases from V and 6 from J, leaving 23 bases between them. The CDR3 sequence is 17 residues long. The CDR3 nucleotides are TGTGCCAGCAGTTTGTACTTGGGACCCCCGAGGGCCGGGGAGCTGTTTTTT. Translating it yields CASSLYLGPPRAGELFF.

This clone appeared a few times. This may be a read error, as it is one base from a much larger clone. The same CDR3 arises from other DNA sequences in this sample as well. V gene TRBV29-1 combines with J gene TRBJ2-5; D call uncertain. There are 12 residues in the CDR3. Germline CDR1 and CDR2: SQVTM and ANQGSEA. The CDR3 region has the DNA TGCAGCGTATTACCTGAGAGGAAGACACAGTACTTC. Translating gives CSVLPERKTQYF.

The chain couples TRBV27 to TRBJ2-1, with D hard to call. Trimming removed 3 bases at V and 7 bases at J, with 13 bases between. CDR3 length: 14 amino acids. CDR1 MNHEY and CDR2 SMNVEV come from the germline V gene (reference sequence). The CDR3 sequence: CASSFACMTNEQFF. CDR3 nucleotide sequence: TGTGCCAGCAGTTTTGCATGTATGACGAATGAGCAGTTCTTC.

This clone was observed at least ten times. CDR3 protein: CSASLAASSYEQYF. The CDR3 DNA reads as TGCAGTGCTTCCCTAGCGGCAAGCTCCTACGAGCAGTACTTC. The V and J genes are TRBV20-1 and TRBJ2-7, with TRBD2 identical over 7 bases. The CDR3 sequence is 14 residues long. CDR1 is DFQATT, CDR2 SNEGSKA, per germline (reference sequence). V shed 5 bases, J shed 0 bases, and the junction held 7 bases outside the gene matches.